This is a list of T cell receptor beta chains from one sample in a study of blood T cell repertoires in COVID-19. Sequenced by immunoSEQ multiplex PCR; TCRdb stores in-frame clones only, minus some. The sample has about 170,000 clones, under 80% seen once; the top ten hold 2.5% to 3%. The sequencing sample was made of peripheral blood. The receptors were gathered from a man aged 70 or older with acute or convalescent COVID-19. The CDR3 runs from the conserved cysteine through the conserved F or W. The D gene is left open where the match is weak. Clone size is given for some rows only: seen once, a few or many times, or a class if the clone is expanded.

clone_size j_call v_call d_call cdr3_aa cdr3_nt
NA TRBJ1-2 TRBV6-5 NA CASSYGGGANYGYTF TGTGCCAGCAGTTACGGCGGGGGGGCTAACTATGGCTACACCTTC
few TRBJ1-2 TRBV23-1 NA CASSPHQRTDYGYTF TGCGCCAGCAGTCCCCATCAACGGACTGACTATGGCTACACCTTC
NA TRBJ2-5 TRBV11-2 NA CASSPSQGTQYF TGTGCCAGCAGCCCGAGTCAGGGGACCCAGTACTTC
NA TRBJ1-1 TRBV5-1 TRBD1 CASSLAQGETEAFF TGCGCCAGCAGCTTGGCCCAGGGGGAGACTGAAGCTTTCTTT
NA TRBJ1-5 TRBV15 TRBD1 CATSRYTGTGSVQPQHF TGTGCCACCAGCAGGTATACCGGGACAGGGAGTGTTCAGCCCCAGCATTTT
few TRBJ1-2 TRBV28 NA CASSYPGGITYGYTF TGTGCCAGCAGTTACCCTGGGGGGATTACCTATGGCTACACCTTC
NA TRBJ2-2 TRBV20-1 NA CSASLAAGELFF TGCAGTGCTAGTCTGGCCGCCGGGGAGCTGTTTTTT
NA TRBJ1-2 TRBV2 TRBD1 CASSNQGARGYTF TGTGCCAGCAGTAATCAGGGGGCCCGGGGCTACACCTTC
few TRBJ2-3 TRBV6-5 TRBD2 CASSRLAGPTNTQYF TGTGCCAGCAGCCGACTAGCGGGACCAACGAATACGCAGTATTTT
NA TRBJ2-7 TRBV27 NA CASRGVAEEQYF TGTGCCAGCAGGGGGGTAGCGGAGGAGCAGTACTTC
NA TRBJ2-1 TRBV7-8 TRBD2 CASRPRGTSGNNEQFF TGTGCCAGCAGACCCCGCGGGACTAGCGGGAACAATGAGCAGTTCTTC
NA TRBJ1-5 TRBV24-1 NA CATSAQTESQPQHF TGTGCCACCAGTGCACAGACAGAGAGTCAGCCCCAGCATTTT
few TRBJ1-2 TRBV5-1 TRBD1 CASSSGQGGDYGYTF TGCGCCAGCAGCTCTGGACAGGGAGGGGACTATGGCTACACCTTC
NA TRBJ2-7 TRBV6-6 NA CASSYAGQYEQYF TGTGCCAGCAGTTACGCAGGGCAGTACGAGCAGTACTTC
once TRBJ2-3 TRBV5-4 NA CASSRLAEITDTQYF TGTGCCAGCAGCCGATTAGCGGAGATCACAGATACGCAGTATTTT
NA TRBJ2-7 TRBV18 NA CASSPPGLVGHNSLWEQYF TGTGCCAGCTCACCACCGGGATTGGTGGGACACAACTCACTGTGGGAGCAGTACTTC
NA TRBJ2-1 TRBV4-2 NA CAGSQRGAGVDNEQFF TGTGCCGGCAGCCAAAGGGGGGCGGGAGTGGACAATGAGCAGTTCTTC
NA TRBJ2-6 TRBV7-2 NA CASSLGPGGASGANVLTF TGTGCCAGCAGCTTAGGCCCCGGGGGTGCGAGTGGGGCCAACGTCCTGACTTTC
NA TRBJ1-4 TRBV5-1 TRBD1 CASSSPTGENEKLFF TGCGCCAGCAGCTCTCCGACAGGGGAGAACGAAAAACTGTTTTTT
NA TRBJ2-1 TRBV5-4 TRBD2 CASSLAVLSGGRYNEQFF TGTGCCAGCAGCTTGGCCGTTCTAAGCGGGGGGCGTTACAATGAGCAGTTCTTC
NA TRBJ2-1 TRBV10-3 TRBD1 CAISESPGTGDFGYEQFF TGTGCCATCAGTGAATCACCCGGGACAGGGGATTTCGGGTATGAGCAGTTCTTC
few TRBJ2-3 TRBV19 TRBD1 CASRRTGGPDTQYF TGTGCCAGTAGAAGGACAGGGGGCCCAGATACGCAGTATTTT
NA TRBJ2-5 TRBV5-1 TRBD1 CASSWTGTGEETQYF TGCGCCAGCAGCTGGACCGGGACAGGGGAAGAGACCCAGTACTTC
NA TRBJ2-3 TRBV24-1 NA CATSDVGSTDTQYF TGTGCCACCAGTGATGTAGGGAGTACAGATACGCAGTATTTT
NA TRBJ1-2 TRBV10-3 TRBD1 CAISEPGQLMGYTF TGTGCCATCAGTGAGCCGGGACAGCTCATGGGCTACACCTTC
NA TRBJ1-2 TRBV4-1 NA CASSQGRGSYGYTF TGCGCCAGCAGCCAAGGCAGGGGAAGCTATGGCTACACCTTC
once TRBJ2-1 TRBV29-1 TRBD1 CSVGQGGGNHEQFF TGCAGCGTGGGACAGGGCGGGGGTAATCATGAGCAGTTCTTC
NA TRBJ2-7 TRBV3-1/TRBV3-2 TRBD1 CASGTANYEQYF TGTGCCAGCGGGACAGCGAACTACGAGCAGTACTTC
NA TRBJ1-1 TRBV27 NA CASSSQNTEAFF TGTGCCAGCAGTTCACAAAACACTGAAGCTTTCTTT
once TRBJ2-5 TRBV7-3 TRBD1 CASSQDRGQETQYF TGTGCCAGCAGCCAGGACAGGGGGCAAGAGACCCAGTACTTC
NA TRBJ2-6 TRBV4-3 NA CASSQDGGSSGANVLTF TGCGCCAGCAGCCAAGATGGGGGGAGCTCTGGGGCCAACGTCCTGACTTTC
NA TRBJ1-3 TRBV18 NA CASSPGGYTIYF TGTGCCAGCTCACCGGGGGGATACACCATATATTTT
NA TRBJ1-6 TRBV10-1 TRBD1 CAIRRDRGNSPLHF TGCGCCATTCGCCGGGACAGGGGTAATTCACCCCTCCACTTT
NA TRBJ2-7 TRBV24-1 TRBD1 CATSDSGQGGSYEQYF TGTGCCACCAGTGACTCCGGACAGGGCGGTTCCTACGAGCAGTACTTC
NA TRBJ2-7 TRBV4-1 TRBD1 CASSILSGQGDEQYF TGCGCCAGCAGCATCCTTTCGGGACAGGGAGACGAGCAGTACTTC
NA TRBJ2-5 TRBV6-6 NA CASSLIGQPKETQYF TGTGCCAGCAGTCTCATTGGACAGCCGAAAGAGACCCAGTACTTC
NA TRBJ1-1 TRBV5-1 NA CASSLTDSPEAFF TGCGCCAGCAGCTTGACGGACAGCCCTGAAGCTTTCTTT
NA TRBJ1-2 TRBV5-6 NA CASSLAGTPESGYTF TGTGCCAGCAGCTTGGCTGGTACCCCGGAGAGTGGCTACACCTTC
NA TRBJ2-5 TRBV6-2/TRBV6-3 NA CASSLGGSPSAQETQYF TGTGCCAGCAGTTTGGGGGGAAGTCCCTCGGCCCAAGAGACCCAGTACTTC
NA TRBJ2-7 TRBV5-4 TRBD1 CAIKTGATSYEQYF TGTGCCATCAAGACAGGGGCGACTTCCTACGAGCAGTACTTC
once TRBJ1-5 TRBV28 TRBD1 CASQDRANQPQHF TGTGCCAGCCAAGACAGGGCTAATCAGCCCCAGCATTTT
once TRBJ1-1 TRBV12-3/TRBV12-4 TRBD1 CASGSDRATFF TGTGCCAGCGGATCGGACAGGGCAACTTTCTTT
NA TRBJ2-7 TRBV4-1 NA CASSEGVVSYEQYF TGCGCCAGCAGCGAAGGAGTGGTCTCCTACGAGCAGTACTTC
NA TRBJ1-1 TRBV4-1 NA CASSQGGRESTEAFF TGCGCCAGCAGCCAAGGGGGAAGGGAGAGCACTGAAGCTTTCTTT
NA TRBJ1-1 TRBV27 TRBD1 CASSSMTGGFDTEAFF TGTGCCAGCAGTTCAATGACAGGGGGCTTTGACACTGAAGCTTTCTTT
once TRBJ2-7 TRBV4-3 TRBD2 CASSLGLAGTYEQYF TGCGCCAGCAGCCTAGGACTAGCGGGGACTTACGAGCAGTACTTC
NA TRBJ1-2 TRBV6-5 TRBD1 CASSYSRTGNYGYTF TGTGCCAGCAGTTACTCGAGGACAGGGAACTATGGCTACACCTTC
NA TRBJ1-2 TRBV19 NA CASSIDRITISYTF TGTGCCAGTAGTATAGATCGGATTACTATTAGCTACACCTTC
NA TRBJ1-5 TRBV5-8 TRBD1 CASSRTGTSNQPQHF TGTGCCAGCAGCAGGACAGGAACTAGCAATCAGCCCCAGCATTTT
NA TRBJ2-5 TRBV5-1 TRBD1 CASSAKGARETQYF TGCGCCAGCAGCGCCAAGGGGGCGCGGGAGACCCAGTACTTC
NA TRBJ2-5 TRBV9 TRBD1 CASSAHTTGADGTQYF TGTGCCAGCAGCGCACACACGACAGGGGCAGATGGGACCCAGTACTTC
NA TRBJ2-3 TRBV19 TRBD2 CASSTRASGRADTQYF TGTGCCAGTAGTACCAGGGCTAGCGGGAGGGCAGATACGCAGTATTTT
NA TRBJ1-1 TRBV28 NA CASSLQNTEAFF TGTGCCAGCAGTTTACAGAACACTGAAGCTTTCTTT
NA TRBJ1-3 TRBV19 TRBD1 CASSESHRGRRGNTIYF TGTGCCAGTAGTGAAAGTCACAGGGGACGCAGGGGAAACACCATATATTTT
NA TRBJ2-7 TRBV4-3 TRBD2 CASSRTSGSYEQYF TGCGCCAGCAGCCGAACTAGCGGGAGCTACGAGCAGTACTTC
NA TRBJ2-2 TRBV21-1 NA CASSKLAGGPDTGELFF TGTGCCAGCAGCAAACTAGCGGGAGGGCCGGACACCGGGGAGCTGTTTTTT
few TRBJ2-7 TRBV7-2 NA CASSPRGGEQYF TGTGCCAGCAGCCCCCGGGGTGGGGAGCAGTACTTC
NA TRBJ1-5 TRBV6-1 NA CASSEVGAPLNQPQHF TGTGCCAGCAGTGAAGTTGGAGCCCCCCTTAATCAGCCCCAGCATTTT
NA TRBJ2-3 TRBV12-5 NA CASGLDSGRTDTQYF TGTGCTAGTGGTTTGGATAGCGGTCGCACAGATACGCAGTATTTT